This passage covers 8 T cell receptor gamma chains from one sample sequenced in a study of Vδ1+ human thymocytes. What these receptors recognize is not known. Extracted RNA was reverse transcribed into cDNA. The CDR3 regions were amplified by multiplex PCR from V-gene primers to a constant-region primer. TCRdb fed the multiplex PCR reads into CATT to redo clone calling. This table has approximately 8,700 gamma-chain clones, roughly 50% appearing once. Study-wide findings and caveats: Thymic TRG and TRD repertoires appeared highly polyclonal.

Sequencing input: Vdelta1+ gamma-delta thymocytes from the thymus. Stated subset: FACS-sorted CD3+ TCRalphabeta- TCRVdelta1+ TCRVdelta2- thymocytes. All receptors derive from a girl under two years old who had congenital heart surgery.

This chain connects TRGV4 to TRGJ1 or TRGJ2. TCRdb is silent on the J gene; assignment here came from matching the DNA to germline. Germline V gene data show CDR1 as EGSTGY and CDR2 as YDSYTSSV. Germline trimming cut 5 bases from V and 7 bases from J; bases unmatched to any gene: 11. The CDR3 runs 13 residues. The CDR3 loop is CATWVSERYKKLF. DNA for the CDR3: TGTGCCACCTGGGTATCGGAGCGGTATAAGAAACTCTTT.

The J gene is TRGJ1 or TRGJ2, the V gene TRGV4. The J gene is not listed in TCRdb, so it was assigned here from a DNA match to germline. Germline CDR1 and CDR2: EGSTGY and YDSYTSSV. J was trimmed by 5 bases and V by 6 bases; bases with no gene match: 4. The CDR3 has 11 amino acids. The CDR3 DNA reads TGTGCCACCTGGACGCATTATAAGAAACTCTTT. Residues: CATWTHYKKLF.

This clone was counted only a few times. V is TRGV9 and J is TRGJ1 or TRGJ2. The CDR3 is made up of 11 amino acids. The ends lost 0 bases at V and 12 bases at J; junction bases unmatched: 5. From germline, CDR1 is GITISATS and CDR2 ISYDGTV (reference sequence). This chain's CDR3 is CALWEVQGKLF. As DNA, the CDR3 is TGTGCCTTGTGGGAGGTGCAGGGGAAACTCTTT.

Points on this clone: One end of the junction is discordant with germline, which a read error may explain. The rearrangement links TRGV3 to TRGJ1 or TRGJ2. The J gene was not available in TCRdb and was assigned here by matching the DNA to germline segments. The CDR3 is 14 residues long. Looked up from germline, CDR1 is VTNTFY and CDR2 is YDVSTARD (reference sequence). The CDR3 region is CATWDRRNHYKKLF. The CDR3 bases are TGTGCCACCTGGGACAGGAGGAATCATTATAAGAAACTCTTT.

This clone was detected a few times. This sequence joins TRGV9 and TRGJ1 or TRGJ2. Trimming at V came to 3 bases and at J to 12 bases, leaving 5 bases not matched to a gene. The CDR3 totals 10 residues. Germline V CDR1 and CDR2: GITISATS, ISYDGTV (reference sequence). CDR3 loop: CALWEWRKLF. CDR3 DNA sequence: TGTGCCTTGTGGGAGTGGAGGAAACTCTTT.

V usage is TRGV8 and J usage is TRGJ1 or TRGJ2. TCRdb gives no J gene; it was assigned here by matching the DNA to germline. The length of the CDR3 is 14 residues. V gave up 1 base and J gave up 5 bases; unmatched junction bases: 8. Germline assignment: CDR1 VENAVY and CDR2 YDSYNSRV. In nucleotides, the CDR3 is TGTGCCACCTGGGATAGCCTCTTCGATTATAAGAAACTCTTT. This encodes CATWDSLFDYKKLF.

As to this clone: The sample contains more than one DNA sequence encoding this CDR3. The V gene is TRGV9, the J gene TRGJ1 or TRGJ2. No J gene is reported in TCRdb; it was inferred here by comparing the DNA with germline. The germline CDR1 and CDR2 sequences are GITISATS and ISYDGTV (reference sequence). This CDR3 has 13 amino acids. V was pared by 3 bases and J by 3 bases, with 5 bases of the junction left unmatched. The chain's CDR3 is CALWEPPYYKKLF. The CDR3 DNA is TGTGCCTTGTGGGAGCCCCCTTATTATAAGAAACTCTTT.

The rearrangement uses TRGV9 and TRGJP2. Here the J gene came from matching the DNA to germline, since TCRdb omits it. Trimming took 2 bases from V and 3 from J; bases not matched to a gene: 18. CDR1 and CDR2 (germline): GITISATS, ISYDGTV (reference sequence). The CDR3 runs 19 residues. This chain's CDR3 is CALWEALRSGSGSDWIKTF. The CDR3 DNA reads as TGTGCCTTGTGGGAGGCGTTGCGAAGTGGCTCAGGTAGTGATTGGATCAAGACGTTT.